This T cell receptor beta chain was profiled in a study of CD8 T cells in Susac syndrome. Sequencing of TCR beta was undertaken in CD8+ and CD4+ T cells derived from blood. Purification of the CD8+ and CD4+ T cells relied on negative isolation, and TEMRA cells underwent FACS enrichment. Concerning this clonotype: Its antigen remains unidentified.

Random-hexamer reverse transcription was applied to about 0.45 to 1 ug RNA. The TCR beta CDR3 was amplified by immunoSEQ multiplex PCR across 54 Vbeta, 13 Jbeta. TCRdb ran MiXCR on the immunoSEQ multiplex PCR reads and lists one entry per CDR3 protein. The data hold approximately 190,000 distinct CDR3 sequences, with 90% to 95% observed a single time. General study results and limits: As acknowledged by the study, its TCR sequencing and HLA analysis included a relatively small number of individuals.

The TCR comes from a human donor with multiple sclerosis. Sequencing input: CD4+ T cells from PBMCs.

The CDR3 sequence is CASSPLGGYGYTF. The DNA of the CDR3 is TGTGCCAGCAGCCCGTTGGGGGGCTATGGCTACACCTTC. The chain recombines TRBV3-1 with TRBJ1-2, with D tentatively TRBD1 (5 bases). With 4 bases removed from V and 4 bases from J, the gap between germline ends came to 10 bases. The V gene's germline CDR1 is LGHDT and CDR2 YNNKEL (reference sequence). The CDR3 is made up of 13 amino acids. Combining the CDR3 with reference TRBV3-1 and TRBJ1-2 gives the whole variable domain DTAVSQTPKYLVTQMGNDKSIKCEQNLGHDTMYWYKQDSKKFLKIMFSYNNKELIINETVPNRFSPKSPDKAHLNLHINSLELGDSAVYFCASSPLGGYGYTFGSGTRLTVV.